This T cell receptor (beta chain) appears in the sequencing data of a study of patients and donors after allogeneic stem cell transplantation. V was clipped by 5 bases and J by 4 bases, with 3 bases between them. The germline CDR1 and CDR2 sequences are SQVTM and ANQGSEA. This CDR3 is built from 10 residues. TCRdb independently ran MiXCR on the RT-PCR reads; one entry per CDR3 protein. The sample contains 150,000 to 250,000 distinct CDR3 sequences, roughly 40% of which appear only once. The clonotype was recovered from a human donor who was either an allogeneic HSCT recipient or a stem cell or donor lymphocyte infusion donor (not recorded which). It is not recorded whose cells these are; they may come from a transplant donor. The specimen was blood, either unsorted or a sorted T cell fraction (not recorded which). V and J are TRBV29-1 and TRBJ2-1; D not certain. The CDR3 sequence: CSVWYNEQFF. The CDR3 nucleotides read TGCAGCGTTTGGTACAATGAGCAGTTCTTC.